The 16 T cell receptor beta chains listed next were all sequenced from one sample in a study of blood T cell repertoires in COVID-19. Method: immunoSEQ multiplex PCR; TCRdb's copy keeps in-frame clones and lacks some. Of over 250,000 clones in the sample, roughly 89% were seen once. Input material: PBMCs or T cells enriched from blood (not recorded which). The receptors come from a woman aged 55-69 years who had recovered from COVID-19.

The rearrangement links TRBV2 to TRBJ2-2; D not resolved. V lost 6 bases and J 5 bases, leaving 4 bases between the germline ends. Germline V gene lookup returns CDR1 SNHLY and CDR2 FYNNEI. The CDR3 runs 11 residues. This CDR3 reads CASSPTGELFF. DNA of the CDR3: TGTGCCAGCAGCCCGACCGGGGAGCTGTTTTTT.

The chain joins TRBV19 to TRBJ2-2, with D perhaps matching TRBD1 (5 bases). Per the germline V gene, CDR1 is LNHDA and CDR2 is SQIVND (reference sequence). The V gene lost 5 bases and the J gene lost 6 bases, with 10 bases spanning the gap. The length of the CDR3 is 13 residues. CDR3 in amino acids: CASSSLGAGELFF. DNA for the CDR3: TGTGCCAGTAGTTCCCTAGGGGCCGGGGAGCTGTTTTTT.

This chain links TRBV30 with TRBJ1-4; D gene unclear. Germline CDR1 is GTSNPN and CDR2 is SVGIG (reference sequence). This CDR3 is 12 amino acids long. V lost 5 bases and J 8 bases, leaving 12 bases between the germline ends. CDR3 DNA sequence: TGTGCCTGGTCAACTCTTAAGGAAAAACTGTTTTTT. It is translated as CAWSTLKEKLFF. The full variable domain, rest sourced from reference TRBV30 and TRBJ1-4, is SQTIHQWPATLVQPVGSPLSLECTVEGTSNPNLYWYRQAAGRGLQLLFYSVGIGQISSEVPQNLSASRPQDRQFILSSKKLLLSDSGFYLCAWSTLKEKLFFGSGTQLSVL.

This clone was observed a single time. The CDR3 loop reads CAWTQIRGRTEAFF. The CDR3 coding sequence is TGTGCCTGGACCCAAATAAGGGGCCGGACTGAAGCTTTCTTT. The chain combines TRBV30 with TRBJ1-1; possibly TRBD1 for D (5 bases). V lost 4 bases and J 5 bases, leaving 17 bases between the germline ends. The CDR3 is 14 residues long. Germline V gene data show CDR1 as GTSNPN and CDR2 as SVGIG (reference sequence).

V usage is TRBV19 and J usage is TRBJ1-1, with a weak D call TRBD1 (5 bases). The CDR3 spans 13 residues. The germline V gene has CDR1 LNHDA and CDR2 SQIVND (reference sequence). V was cut by 2 bases and J by 6 bases, with 10 bases left in between. The CDR3, as DNA: TGTGCCAGTAGTATAAAGGGGATAGCTGAAGCTTTCTTT. Its translation: CASSIKGIAEAFF.

The chain couples TRBV9 to TRBJ2-7; 12 positions match TRBD2. With V trimmed by 4 bases and J by 7 bases, 9 bases remained unmatched. The CDR3 totals 15 residues. Germline V gene sequence: CDR1 SGDLS, CDR2 YYNGEE. The DNA for the CDR3 is TGTGCCAGCAGCACAGTGGCTAGCGGGAGGGGGGAGCAGTACTTC. Translated, it gives CASSTVASGRGEQYF.

The chain has TRBV20-1 and TRBJ1-2, with 9 bases fitting TRBD1. This CDR3 is 11 amino acids long. The germline V gene encodes CDR1 DFQATT and CDR2 SNEGSKA (reference sequence). The CDR3 nucleotides read TGCAGCGATGACAGGGGGTATGGCTACACCTTC. Its protein product is CSDDRGYGYTF.

This chain uses TRBV28 with TRBJ2-5, with 13 bases matching TRBD2. The CDR3 runs to 17 residues. V dropped 4 bases and J dropped 5; count of bases not matched to a gene: 10. In germline, CDR1 is MDHEN, CDR2 SYDVKM. The CDR3 region is CASSSPHGTSGDETQYF. The DNA for the CDR3 is TGTGCCAGCAGTTCTCCACACGGGACTAGCGGGGATGAGACCCAGTACTTC.

The table lists this clone with a count of one. The genes are TRBV5-8 and TRBJ1-5; D gene uncertain. The CDR3 has 15 residues. V shed 0 bases and J shed 1 base, with 8 bases lying between them. The germline CDR1 and CDR2 sequences are SGHTS and YDEGEE. This CDR3 is CASSLDPGSNQPQHF. For the CDR3, the DNA is TGTGCCAGCAGCTTGGATCCGGGGAGCAATCAGCCCCAGCATTTT.

This sequence joins TRBV18 and TRBJ1-2; 8 bases line up with TRBD1. CDR3 size: 15 residues. The ends lost 3 bases at V and 4 bases at J; junction bases unmatched: 7. Germline V CDR1 and CDR2: KGHSH, LQKENI. The CDR3 DNA reads TGTGCCAGCTCACCGTCCGACAGGGGATTCTATGGCTACACCTTC. Amino acid sequence: CASSPSDRGFYGYTF.

The chain employs TRBV9 and TRBJ2-2; D is unresolved. The CDR3 covers 13 residues. Germline lookup yields CDR1 SGDLS and CDR2 YYNGEE. V shed 1 base and J shed 5 bases, with 6 bases lying between them. In DNA, the CDR3 is TGTGCCAGCAGCGTATTTATAACCGGGGAGCTGTTTTTT. Translated: CASSVFITGELFF.

The chain couples TRBV2 to TRBJ2-7, with 7 bases identical to TRBD1. V dropped 10 bases and J dropped 0; count of bases not matched to a gene: 6. Germline CDR1 is SNHLY and CDR2 is FYNNEI. CDR3 size: 13 residues. The CDR3, as DNA: TGTGCCAACCGACAGGGAAGCTCCTACGAGCAGTACTTC. Translating gives CANRQGSSYEQYF.

This chain links TRBV7-9 with TRBJ2-1, with D possibly matching TRBD1 (6 bases). Trimming took 4 bases from V and 3 from J, leaving 13 bases between them. This CDR3 comprises 15 residues. Germline assignment: CDR1 SEHNR and CDR2 FQNEAQ (reference sequence). The CDR3 DNA reads as TGTGCCAGCAGCTCGGACAGTCATGACTACAATGAGCAGTTCTTC. Amino acids: CASSSDSHDYNEQFF.

The V call is TRBV15, the J call TRBJ1-5, with D tentatively TRBD1 (6 bases). CDR1 and CDR2 (germline): LNHNV, YYDKDF (reference sequence). Between the trimmed V and J ends, which lost 1 base and 1 base, there was a span of 8 bases. This CDR3 has 15 amino acids. The CDR3 is CATSRGTGSNQPQHF. In DNA form, the CDR3 reads TGTGCCACCAGCAGAGGTACAGGGAGCAATCAGCCCCAGCATTTT.

This sequence joins TRBV5-1 and TRBJ1-1; no clear D. V lost 9 bases, J lost 6 bases, and 18 bases lay in between. Germline CDR1 is SGHRS and CDR2 is YFSETQ. The CDR3 is 13 residues long. The CDR3 sequence: CATKAREGSEAFF. The CDR3 nucleotides are TGCGCCACGAAGGCTCGAGAGGGTTCTGAAGCTTTCTTT.

The chain has TRBV6-5 and TRBJ1-3; tentative D call: TRBD1 (6 bases). Germline V gives CDR1 MNHEY, CDR2 SVGAGI. V lost 7 bases to trimming and J lost 2 bases, with 12 bases between them. The CDR3 runs 14 residues. CDR3 amino acids: CASTSRGTGNTIYF. Here the CDR3 DNA reads TGTGCCAGCACCTCCAGGGGAACTGGAAACACCATATATTTT.